This TCR beta chain was recorded in a study of T-cell memory formation after mild COVID-19. Overall study findings and caveats: Contracting clones localized mainly to CM and EM when CD4+ and mainly to EMRA when CD8+. The pre-infection memory compartment contained some responding clones, suggesting cross-reactive memory joined.

The junction had 18 bases not matched to a gene; V was cut back by 4 bases and J by 6 bases. The CDR3 totals 20 residues. Germline V gene lookup returns CDR1 LGHDT and CDR2 YNNKEL (reference sequence). A few counts support this clonotype. Its antigen is unidentified. cDNA libraries for TCR alpha and TCR beta, carrying sample barcodes and UMIs, came from 5'RACE with constant-segment primers. One entry per CDR3 protein results from TCRdb running MiXCR on the 5' RACE reads. This table has fewer than 450,000 distinct CDR3 sequences, under 25% appearing once. This chain joins TRBV3-1 and TRBJ2-1, with 13 bases aligning to TRBD2. Source material: PBMCs or a T cell subset sorted from them (not recorded which). The sequence came from an adult woman who had mild COVID-19 (a few samples of this study predate the infection). Cell type and time point are not known. The CDR3 sequence: CASSRRDTGLAGTLGNEQFF. CDR3 nucleotide sequence: TGTGCCAGCAGCCGGCGTGATACGGGACTAGCGGGAACCCTAGGCAATGAGCAGTTCTTC.